This TCR beta chain was obtained from a study of siplizumab effects on memory and regulatory T cells. Clones were read by immunoSEQ multiplex PCR, and TCRdb kept only the in-frame ones, dropping some. Of approximately 100,000 clones listed, approximately 90% are singletons. General study points: Siplizumab led to significantly less abundant alloreactive sequences that could be traced back to unstimulated CD4+ memory cells.

The V gene end was trimmed by 5 bases and the J gene end by 6 bases; junction bases not matched to a gene: 12. Germline V lookup: CDR1 MDHEN, CDR2 SYDVKM. The CDR3 consists of 15 residues. In regard to this clone: Its antigen remains unidentified.

V gene TRBV28 combines with J gene TRBJ2-7, with 8 bases lining up with TRBD1. This clonotype originated in a human donor in good health. Sequenced material: Tregs sorted from blood. In DNA form, the CDR3 reads TGTGCCAGCAGTCCCTTTGGGCAGGGGGCAGGCGAGCAGTACTTC. It specifies CASSPFGQGAGEQYF.